The TCR beta chain under discussion was sequenced for a study of T cell repertoires in cytomegalovirus infection. TCRdb re-derived calls from the reads in MiXCR, one entry per CDR3 protein. The repertoire includes approximately 500,000 distinct CDR3 sequences, about 15% of them detected once, and 20% to 30% sits in the top ten. This clonotype was seen at least ten times. The TCR was taken from a human donor in good health (CMV status not recorded). Some clones in this sample may be carry-over from other donors' samples. The source material was CD8+ T cells from PBMCs.

DNA of the CDR3: TGTGCCAGCAGCTCACTGGGGGGGGCGTCAGAAAAACTGTTTTTT. Protein product: CASSSLGGASEKLFF. The rearrangement uses TRBV7-8 and TRBJ1-4, with D perhaps TRBD1 (6 bases). V dropped 4 bases and J dropped 8 bases, with 17 bases sitting between them. Germline V gene sequence: CDR1 SGHVS, CDR2 FQNEAQ. This CDR3 spans 15 amino acids.